This paragraph reports one T cell receptor (beta chain). In germline, CDR1 is PRHDT, CDR2 FYEKMQ (reference sequence). This CDR3 contains 14 residues. J lost 5 bases, V lost 7 bases, and 9 bases had no gene match. As processed by the authors: Using reference gene primer amplification, nucleated cell counts were estimated. Profiled with immunoSEQ multiplex PCR; TCRdb holds only in-frame clones, not every one. The D gene and trimming were derived from the DNA, and the V and J assignments and clone size from that table. This table holds some 170,000 clones, more than 60% found once. This entry comes from a study of blood T cell repertoires in COVID-19.

The sequence was collected from a man aged 70 or older with acute or convalescent COVID-19. The sequenced material came from peripheral blood. The V call is TRBV13, the J call TRBJ2-5, with TRBD2 matching over 8 bases. CDR3 nucleotide sequence: TGTGCCAGCAATATCGGGGGGGCGTGGGAGACCCAGTACTTC. Translating it yields CASNIGGAWETQYF.